The 23 T cell receptor beta chains in this list originate from one sample, sequenced in a study of beta chain features in type 1 diabetes. The investigators reverse transcribed all of the isolated RNA, so they sequenced expressed TCRB transcripts. Here immunoSEQ multiplex PCR was the method, and the copy in TCRdb shows in-frame clones only, minus some. This table has hundreds of thousands of clones, roughly 12% appearing once. The sample taken for sequencing was naive CD4+ T cells from blood. Every receptor here comes from a man aged 18 to 29 in good health.

The sample holds a few counts of this clone. The rearrangement links TRBV2 to TRBJ2-5, with a tentative D call TRBD2 (5 bases). Germline V CDR1 and CDR2: SNHLY, FYNNEI. The CDR3 length is 13 residues. The V end lost 7 bases, the J end lost 5 bases, and 14 bases lay between the germline ends. The CDR3 nucleotides are TGTGCCAGCAATCGGGAAGAGGTGGAGACCCAGTACTTC. Amino acids: CASNREEVETQYF.

Only a few counts were recorded for this clone. The chain joins TRBV4-2 to TRBJ2-2, with D tentatively TRBD2 (6 bases). The length of the CDR3 is 17 residues. Per germline, CDR1 LGHNA and CDR2 YNFKEQ. V lost 0 bases to trimming and J lost 1 base, with 12 bases between them. In DNA form, the CDR3 reads TGTGCCAGCAGCCAAGATAAGTTGCGGGAGAACACCGGGGAGCTGTTTTTT. Translating it yields CASSQDKLRENTGELFF.

This sequence joins TRBV15 and TRBJ2-1; perhaps TRBD1 as D (6 bases). The CDR3 spans 15 residues. CDR1 LNHNV and CDR2 YYDKDF come from the germline V gene (reference sequence). Trimming stripped 0 bases from V and 2 bases from J, with 8 bases between. The CDR3 DNA reads as TGTGCCACCAGCAGAGACAGGGGCGCCTACAATGAGCAGTTCTTC. This translates into CATSRDRGAYNEQFF.

This chain links TRBV4-3 with TRBJ2-5; 8 positions match TRBD2. The CDR3 covers 15 residues. The V gene end was trimmed by 2 bases and the J gene end by 4 bases; junction bases not matched to a gene: 6. Germline V gene sequence: CDR1 LGHNA, CDR2 YSLEER. CDR3 region: CASSQRGGTGETQYF. CDR3 nucleotides: TGCGCCAGCAGCCAACGGGGGGGAACAGGAGAGACCCAGTACTTC.

This clone was seen only a few times. The V and J genes are TRBV5-5 and TRBJ1-2; D may be TRBD1 (5 bases). Germline loops: CDR1 SGHKS, CDR2 YYEKEE (reference sequence). The CDR3 is 16 residues long. The V end lost 1 base, the J end lost 4 bases, and 17 bases lay between the germline ends. The CDR3 sequence: CASSLPSSGSGYGYTF. CDR3 nucleotides: TGTGCCAGCAGCTTGCCGTCCTCAGGGTCGGGCTATGGCTACACCTTC.

V gene TRBV5-6 combines with J gene TRBJ2-7, with D possibly being TRBD2 (6 bases). The V end lost 4 bases, the J end lost 0 bases, and 17 bases lay between the germline ends. The CDR3 contains 16 residues. In germline, CDR1 is SGHDT, CDR2 YYEEEE. The CDR3 loop is CASSAGTRGPSYEQYF. Here the CDR3 DNA reads TGTGCCAGCAGCGCCGGGACTCGCGGCCCCTCCTACGAGCAGTACTTC.

This chain joins TRBV4-3 and TRBJ2-5; maybe TRBD1 (5 bases). The CDR3 covers 15 residues. The germline V gene encodes CDR1 LGHNA and CDR2 YSLEER. Deletions cut 2 bases from V and 5 bases from J, with 15 bases between. CDR3 protein: CASSQTLWAGETQYF. The DNA of the CDR3 is TGCGCCAGCAGCCAAACTCTGTGGGCAGGGGAGACCCAGTACTTC.

This clone occurred a few times. V usage is TRBV18 and J usage is TRBJ1-4; no definite D call. CDR1 and CDR2 from the germline V gene are KGHSH and LQKENI. V was clipped by 3 bases and J by 6 bases, with 11 bases between them. The CDR3 is made up of 14 amino acids. The chain's CDR3 is CASSPAPVDEKLFF. CDR3 coding DNA: TGTGCCAGCTCACCGGCCCCAGTTGATGAAAAACTGTTTTTT.

This chain joins TRBV13 and TRBJ1-1; 8 nucleotides align to TRBD1. This CDR3 spans 13 amino acids. Trimming at V came to 5 bases and at J to 3 bases, leaving 2 bases not matched to a gene. CDR1 is PRHDT and CDR2 is FYEKMQ in the germline V gene (reference sequence). This CDR3 is CASSTDRDTEAFF. CDR3 bases: TGTGCCAGCAGCACGGACAGGGACACTGAAGCTTTCTTT.

This chain connects TRBV9 to TRBJ1-2; a weak D match, TRBD1 (5 bases). CDR1 is SGDLS and CDR2 is YYNGEE in the germline V gene. The V gene lost 4 bases and the J gene lost 3 bases, with 7 bases spanning the gap. The CDR3 sequence is 12 residues long. Here the CDR3 reads CASSTGDYGYTF. The CDR3 DNA reads TGTGCCAGCAGCACAGGAGACTATGGCTACACCTTC.

In this sample, this clone turned up a few times. The V gene is TRBV13, the J gene TRBJ2-7, with a tentative D call TRBD2 (7 bases). V gave up 5 bases and J gave up 2 bases, with 16 bases separating them. From germline, CDR1 is PRHDT and CDR2 FYEKMQ (reference sequence). The CDR3 consists of 15 residues. CDR3 protein: CASSQGRDTPYEQYF. Written as DNA, the CDR3 is TGTGCCAGCAGCCAAGGGAGGGACACTCCCTACGAGCAGTACTTC.

This clone was counted only a few times. The gene calls are TRBV7-9 and TRBJ1-4, with a tentative D call TRBD1 (5 bases). Trimming left V 4 bases short and J 8 bases short, with 14 bases between. CDR1 and CDR2 from the germline V gene are SEHNR and FQNEAQ (reference sequence). This CDR3 is built from 14 residues. The CDR3 loop reads CASSSRVGGEKLFF. CDR3 nucleotide sequence: TGTGCCAGCAGCTCCAGGGTGGGGGGAGAAAAACTGTTTTTT.

There are a few counts of this clone. The CDR3 DNA sequence: TGTGCCAGCAGTCGGGGTCCCTACGAGCAGTACTTC. The encoded protein is CASSRGPYEQYF. This chain uses TRBV6-5 with TRBJ2-7; possible D gene TRBD2, 5 bases. The CDR3 loop spans 12 amino acids. Germline V gene sequence: CDR1 MNHEY, CDR2 SVGAGI. Deletions cut 5 bases from V and 2 bases from J, with 7 bases between.

This clone came up a few times. V gene TRBV20-1 combines with J gene TRBJ1-2; weak D call: TRBD1 (5 bases). Germline CDR1 reads DFQATT; CDR2 reads SNEGSKA (reference sequence). V lost 7 bases and J lost 3, with 9 bases in between. This CDR3 has 11 amino acids. Written as DNA, the CDR3 is TGCAGTGGACCGACAGACTATGGCTACACCTTC. Protein: CSGPTDYGYTF.

The chain carries TRBV2 and TRBJ2-5; 11 bases match TRBD1. The trim removed 6 bases at V and 5 bases at J, leaving 8 bases unmatched. The CDR3 is made up of 15 amino acids. Per the germline V gene, CDR1 is SNHLY and CDR2 is FYNNEI. CDR3 in DNA: TGTGCCAGCAGCTGGCAGGGACAGGGGGTTGAGACCCAGTACTTC. As protein: CASSWQGQGVETQYF. The full variable domain, rest sourced from reference TRBV2 and TRBJ2-5, is EPEVTQTPSHQVTQMGQEVILRCVPISNHLYFYWYRQILGQKVEFLVSFYNNEISEKSEIFDDQFSVERPDGSNFTLKIRSTKLEDSAMYFCASSWQGQGVETQYFGPGTRLLVL.

V usage is TRBV7-2 and J usage is TRBJ1-2, with TRBD1 as a possible D gene (6 bases). Deletions cut 5 bases from V and 5 bases from J, with 12 bases between. This CDR3 is 13 amino acids long. Germline CDR1 SGHTA, CDR2 FQGNSA. DNA for the CDR3: TGTGCCAGCAGCCTAGACAGGAGATATGGCTACACCTTC. This encodes CASSLDRRYGYTF. The full variable domain, in which reference TRBV7-2 and TRBJ1-2 provide the parts outside the CDR3, is GAGVSQSPSNKVTEKGKDVELRCDPISGHTALYWYRQSLGQGLEFLIYFQGNSAPDKSGLPSDRFSAERTGGSVSTLTIQRTQQEDSAVYLCASSLDRRYGYTFGSGTRLTVV.

The gene calls are TRBV15 and TRBJ2-1, with 9 positions matching TRBD2. Per the germline V gene, CDR1 is LNHNV and CDR2 is YYDKDF (reference sequence). This CDR3 spans 15 amino acids. The V and J ends lost 4 bases and 0 bases, in that order; junction bases with no gene match: 1. The CDR3 region has the DNA TGTGCCACCAGCAAGCGGGGGGACTCCTACAATGAGCAGTTCTTC. Translating it yields CATSKRGDSYNEQFF.

This clone was seen a handful of times. The chain's CDR3 is CASSPLETGNTEAFF. As DNA, the CDR3 is TGTGCCAGTAGTCCACTGGAGACAGGGAACACTGAAGCTTTCTTT. This rearrangement joins TRBV19 to TRBJ1-1; D may be TRBD1 (6 bases). Trimming removed 5 bases from V and 1 base from J, with 14 bases in between. This CDR3 has 15 amino acids. Germline assignment: CDR1 LNHDA and CDR2 SQIVND (reference sequence).

V is TRBV7-2 and J is TRBJ1-1; 8 bases align to TRBD1. V lost 2 bases to trimming and J lost 5 bases; unmatched junction nucleotides: 4. Looked up from germline, CDR1 is SGHTA and CDR2 is FQGNSA. CDR3 size: 14 residues. DNA of the CDR3: TGTGCCAGCAGCTTACAGGGGGCGCGGACTGAAGCTTTCTTT. This gives the protein CASSLQGARTEAFF.

In its sample, this clone was seen once. The chain recombines TRBV30 with TRBJ1-5; 7 bases are shared with TRBD1. This CDR3 region has 15 residues. The ends lost 4 bases at V and 5 bases at J; junction bases unmatched: 11. Looked up from germline, CDR1 is GTSNPN and CDR2 is SVGIG (reference sequence). The CDR3 reads CAWKKRGTVDQPQHF. The CDR3 DNA is TGTGCCTGGAAAAAGAGGGGGACAGTAGATCAGCCCCAGCATTTT.

V gene TRBV19 combines with J gene TRBJ1-1; no definite D call. This CDR3 comprises 11 residues. With 5 bases removed from V and 5 bases from J, the gap between germline ends came to 6 bases. Germline assignment: CDR1 LNHDA and CDR2 SQIVND (reference sequence). CDR3 sequence: CASSYQTEAFF. In DNA, the CDR3 is TGTGCCAGTAGTTATCAGACTGAAGCTTTCTTT. The full variable domain, with the rest looked up from reference TRBV19 and TRBJ1-1, is DGGITQSPKYLFRKEGQNVTLSCEQNLNHDAMYWYRQDPGQGLRLIYYSQIVNDFQKGDIAEGYSVSREKKESFPLTVTSAQKNPTAFYLCASSYQTEAFFGQGTRLTVV.

This clone came up a few times. This rearrangement joins TRBV18 to TRBJ1-2; 8 bases fit TRBD1. V lost 3 bases to trimming and J lost 7 bases; unmatched junction nucleotides: 7. Germline V gene sequence: CDR1 KGHSH, CDR2 LQKENI. This CDR3 has 14 residues. DNA of the CDR3: TGTGCCAGCTCACCGGGACAGGAGATGGGTGGCTACACCTTC. Protein: CASSPGQEMGGYTF. The whole variable domain, remainder taken from reference TRBV18 and TRBJ1-2, is NAGVMQNPRHLVRRRGQEARLRCSPMKGHSHVYWYRQLPEEGLKFMVYLQKENIIDESGMPKERFSAEFPKEGPSILRIQQVVRGDSAAYFCASSPGQEMGGYTFGSGTRLTVV.

This clone was seen only a few times. This sequence joins TRBV28 and TRBJ2-1; possible D gene TRBD2, 7 bases. The CDR3 is made up of 14 amino acids. Between the trimmed V and J ends, which lost 5 bases and 9 bases, there was a span of 17 bases. Germline V lookup: CDR1 MDHEN, CDR2 SYDVKM. The CDR3 nucleotides are TGTGCCAGCAGTGCGGGCGGGGGCCCTTTTGAGCAGTTCTTC. Protein: CASSAGGGPFEQFF.